In this sample, the clone carrying this TCR beta chain turned up a few times. Its antigen remains unknown. This CDR3 is 16 amino acids long. The V gene's germline CDR1 is SEHNR and CDR2 FQNEAQ (reference sequence). After removal of 5 bases from V and 3 bases from J, the junction contained 9 bases not matched to a gene. The library was built from about 370 ng RNA with molecular barcoded adaptors for alpha/delta and beta/gamma chains. TCRdb re-called the reads through MiXCR, storing one row per CDR3 protein. This sample has 40,000 to 50,000 distinct CDR3 sequences, with about an eighth found just once. The data are from a study of read filtering for tumor transcriptome and immune sequencing. Whole-study context: Revised staging placed about 8 patients in R-ISS I, roughly 16 in II, 6 or 7 in III. Whole-transcriptome libraries were prepared after DNase treatment.

General study findings and limits: Even smaller IR-seq throughput identified most shared clonotypes. Single-read clonotypes: about 82% of IR-seq clonotypes (roughly 3.5% of reads), about 75% of RNA-seq clonotypes (approximately 43% of reads).

Input material: a population of CD138-negative cells sorted from bone marrow. This chain uses TRBV7-9 with TRBJ1-1; TRBD1 aligns across 10 bases. The TCR comes from a donor aged 40 or older with multiple myeloma. CDR3: CASSIWTGGFDTEAFF. The DNA of the CDR3 is TGTGCCAGCAGCATCTGGACAGGGGGGTTTGACACTGAAGCTTTCTTT.